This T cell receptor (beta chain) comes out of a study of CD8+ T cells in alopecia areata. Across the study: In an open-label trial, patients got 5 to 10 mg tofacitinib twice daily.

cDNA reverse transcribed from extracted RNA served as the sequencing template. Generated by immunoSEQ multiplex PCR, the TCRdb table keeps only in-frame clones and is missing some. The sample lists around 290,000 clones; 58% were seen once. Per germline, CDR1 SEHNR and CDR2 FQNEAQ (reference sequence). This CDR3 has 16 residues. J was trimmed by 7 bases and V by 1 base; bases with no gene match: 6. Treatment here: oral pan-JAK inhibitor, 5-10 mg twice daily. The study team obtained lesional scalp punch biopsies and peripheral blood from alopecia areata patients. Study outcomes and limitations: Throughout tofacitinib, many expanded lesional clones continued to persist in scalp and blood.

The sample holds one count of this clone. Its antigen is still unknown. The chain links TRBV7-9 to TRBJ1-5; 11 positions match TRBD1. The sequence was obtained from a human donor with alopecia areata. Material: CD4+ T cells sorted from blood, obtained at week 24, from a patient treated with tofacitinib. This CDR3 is CASSLGGQGAKQPQHF. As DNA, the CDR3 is TGTGCCAGCAGCTTAGGAGGACAGGGGGCTAAACAGCCCCAGCATTTT.